Here is one TCR beta chain with its context. Antigen: not known. The data stem from a study of a mutant IDH1 vaccine in newly diagnosed glioma. The CDR3 totals 17 residues. CDR1 is MGHDK, CDR2 SYGVNS, per germline. The V and J ends lost 3 bases and 1 base respectively, with 18 bases between them. Assay used: immunoSEQ multiplex PCR; TCRdb lists only in-frame clones, some missing. The table lists some 48,000 clones, over 60% of them singletons, with approximately 12% in the top ten. As to time point: week 35, safety follow-up. It was 300 ug of mutant IDH1 20-mer peptide that made up each vaccine dose, given with topical imiquimod.

The specimen was PBMCs, collected from a glioma patient whose treatment included an IDH1 peptide vaccine. The TCR sequence derives from a man aged 40-55 years with glioma. This chain uses TRBV25-1 with TRBJ2-5; D may be TRBD1 (6 bases). CDR3 in DNA: TGTGCCAGCAGTGACCGGGACACACGGGCGTCCCAAGAGACCCAGTACTTC. It translates to CASSDRDTRASQETQYF.